This T cell receptor (beta chain) is drawn from a study of T-cell reconstitution after alpha-beta-depleted transplantation in children (dated by TCRdb to between 2015 and 2016). About the investigation overall: The study quantitatively tracked T-cell immune reconstitution after TCRalphabeta/CD19-depleted allogeneic hematopoietic cell transplantation in children using TCR repertoire profiling.

For this clonotype: Its antigen is still unknown. No much larger clone exists at a distance of one base, and base qualities are not known.

The germline V gene (reference sequence) gives CDR1 as SEHNR and CDR2 as FQNEAQ. The trim is 5 bases for V and 2 bases for J, with a gap of 11 bases between the germline ends. Inclusive of the bounding cysteine and phenylalanine, the CDR3 is 14 residues long. Left in the record is the CDR3 DNA by itself, 42 bases read in frame from the first base. What the authors observed across the whole study: The apparently early alphabetaT-cell count recovery about two months after transplant was reportedly dependent on only several hundred rapidly expanded clones derived from non-depleted graft cells. In some patients, the high TCRbeta diversity seen at day 60 was put down to recipient T cells and intrathymic progenitors that had survived conditioning. The frequencies of hyperexpanded clones fell over the following months, and after one year, T-cell counts and TCRbeta diversity were mostly attributed to newly produced T cells.

Library method: PCR. The listed sequencing device is Illumina HiSeq 2500. Molecular barcoding was employed in the preparation of TCR libraries, with unique molecular identifiers being used to normalize TCRbeta repertoire quantification. In TCRdb, the public reads were trimmed at Q25 with fastp and aligned with MiXCR, with productive beta chains retained. Each CDR3 protein gets just one entry, which takes the most common genes and DNA from the rows behind it. A total of 700,000 or so distinct CDR3 sequences appear in this sample, less than 15% of them only once. The ten largest clones represent 0.75% to 0.85% of the sample. Interpreted using the paper, the treatment or condition label stands for: allogeneic hematopoietic cell transplantation with graft depleted of TCRalphabeta T cells and CD19 B cells. TCRalphabeta/CD19-depleted allogeneic hematopoietic cell grafts were given to the transplant recipients, all of whom were children.

The specimen comprised PBMCs, sampled before TCRalphabeta/CD19-depleted stem cell transplant. The TCR was taken from a girl aged 2 to 10 with congenital amegakaryocytic thrombocytopenia, due to receive a stem cell transplant. The receptor chain draws on TRBV7-9 and TRBJ2-3; the D gene is perhaps TRBD1, on 6 matching bases. The DNA sequence follows: TGTGCCAGCAGCCGGGACATCCACACAGATACGCAGTATTTT. It translates to CASSRDIHTDTQYF. The entire variable domain, with the stretches around the CDR3 drawn from the reference TRBV7-9 and TRBJ2-3 proteins, is DTGVSQNPRHKITKRGQNVTFRCDPISEHNRLYWYRQTLGQGPEFLTYFQNEAQLEKSRLLSDRFSAERPKGSFSTLEIQRTEQGDSAMYLCASSRDIHTDTQYFGPGTRLTVL.